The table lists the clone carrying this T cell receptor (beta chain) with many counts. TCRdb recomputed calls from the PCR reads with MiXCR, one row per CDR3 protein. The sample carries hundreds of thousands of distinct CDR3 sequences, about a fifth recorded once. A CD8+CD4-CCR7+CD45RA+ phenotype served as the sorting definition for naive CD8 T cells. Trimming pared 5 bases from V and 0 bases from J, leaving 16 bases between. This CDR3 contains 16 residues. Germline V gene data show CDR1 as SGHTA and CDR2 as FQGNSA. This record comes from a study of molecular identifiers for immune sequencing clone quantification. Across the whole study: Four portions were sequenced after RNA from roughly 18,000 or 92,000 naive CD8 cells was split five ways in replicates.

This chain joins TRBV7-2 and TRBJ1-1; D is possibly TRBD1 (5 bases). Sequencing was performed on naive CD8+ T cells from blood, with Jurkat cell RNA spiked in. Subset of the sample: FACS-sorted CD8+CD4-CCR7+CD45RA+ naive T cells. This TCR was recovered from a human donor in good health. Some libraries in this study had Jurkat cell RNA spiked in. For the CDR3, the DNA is TGTGCCAGCAGCGGACGGGACGGTACAATGAACACTGAAGCTTTCTTT. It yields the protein CASSGRDGTMNTEAFF.